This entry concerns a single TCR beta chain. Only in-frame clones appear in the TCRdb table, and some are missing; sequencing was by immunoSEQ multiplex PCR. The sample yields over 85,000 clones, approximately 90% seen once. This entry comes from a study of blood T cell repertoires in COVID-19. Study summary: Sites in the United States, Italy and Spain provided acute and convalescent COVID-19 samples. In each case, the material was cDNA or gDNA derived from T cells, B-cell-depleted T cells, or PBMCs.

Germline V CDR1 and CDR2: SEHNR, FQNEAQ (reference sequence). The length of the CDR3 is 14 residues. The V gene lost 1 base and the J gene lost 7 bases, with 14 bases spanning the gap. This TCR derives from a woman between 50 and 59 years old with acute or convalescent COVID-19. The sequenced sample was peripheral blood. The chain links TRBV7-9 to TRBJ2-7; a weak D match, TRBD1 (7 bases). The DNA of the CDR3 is TGTGCCAGCAGCTTAGAGGGCAGGGGGGTGGAGCAGTACTTC. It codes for CASSLEGRGVEQYF.